These 17 T cell receptor beta chains came from one sample sequenced in a study of control samples from healthy donors and cancer patients. Profiled with immunoSEQ multiplex PCR; TCRdb holds only in-frame clones, not every one. The sample lists some 110,000 clones; 75% to 90% were seen once. Sequenced sample: PBMCs. The source is a woman aged 45-65 years with colorectal cancer.

The V and J genes are TRBV14 and TRBJ1-1; 8 bases map to TRBD1. Trimming cost V 3 bases and J 3 bases; bases outside gene matches: 6. There are 15 residues in the CDR3. Germline CDR1 is SGHDN and CDR2 is FVKESK. DNA for the CDR3: TGTGCCAGCAGCCAGCTCAGGGGGCGGTACACTGAAGCTTTCTTT. As protein: CASSQLRGRYTEAFF.

This chain links TRBV15 with TRBJ1-1; weak D call: TRBD1 (5 bases). This CDR3 has 18 residues. V was trimmed by 0 bases and J by 6 bases, leaving 23 bases between them. Looked up from germline, CDR1 is LNHNV and CDR2 is YYDKDF (reference sequence). In DNA, the CDR3 is TGTGCCACCAGCAGAGATATGGGGAGGGGCGCCTTGGGGGCTGAAGCTTTCTTT. Translated, it gives CATSRDMGRGALGAEAFF. The entire variable domain, with the rest obtained from reference TRBV15 and TRBJ1-1, is as follows: DAMVIQNPRYQVTQFGKPVTLSCSQTLNHNVMYWYQQKSSQAPKLLFHYYDKDFNNEADTPDNFQSRRPNTSFCFLDIRSPGLGDTAMYLCATSRDMGRGALGAEAFFGQGTRLTVV.

This chain uses TRBV4-1 with TRBJ2-7; D remains unclear. Germline assignment: CDR1 MGHRA and CDR2 YSYEKL. V was cut by 4 bases and J by 2 bases, with 12 bases left in between. The CDR3 loop spans 14 amino acids. The CDR3, as DNA: TGCGCCAGCAGCCCTTCCTTAGGACCCTACGAGCAGTACTTC. It codes for CASSPSLGPYEQYF.

V is TRBV10-3 and J is TRBJ1-1, with D possibly matching TRBD1 (5 bases). CDR3 size: 13 residues. Germline-derived CDR1 and CDR2 are ENHRY and SYGVKD. Trimming took 6 bases from V and 2 from J, leaving 10 bases between them. The CDR3 loop reads CAIRGDVNTEAFF. The CDR3 bases are TGTGCCATCAGGGGGGATGTTAACACTGAAGCTTTCTTT.

In its sample, this clone was seen once. CDR3 in amino acids: CASSEWDSGANVLTF. For the CDR3, the DNA is TGTGCCAGCAGTGAATGGGACTCTGGGGCCAACGTCCTGACTTTC. The V gene is TRBV6-1, the J gene TRBJ2-6, with D unresolved. The CDR3 length is 15 residues. Trimming cost V 2 bases and J 0 bases, with 5 bases left between them. The germline V gene has CDR1 MNHNS and CDR2 SASEGT.

This chain links TRBV29-1 with TRBJ2-1; tentatively, D is TRBD2 (7 bases). V was shortened by 3 bases and J by 8 bases, with 11 bases between the two germline ends. CDR3 length: 12 residues. Germline CDR1 and CDR2: SQVTM and ANQGSEA. Written as DNA, the CDR3 is TGCAGCGTTGAGTCGGGGGGCGATGAGCAGTTCTTC. This codes for CSVESGGDEQFF.

The genes are TRBV5-4 and TRBJ1-2, with 8 bases identical to TRBD1. Germline V gene sequence: CDR1 SGHNT, CDR2 YYREEE (reference sequence). After removal of 4 bases from V and 4 bases from J, the junction contained 6 bases not matched to a gene. This CDR3 is 14 amino acids long. The CDR3 bases are TGTGCCAGCAGCCCAGAACAGGGGGGCTATGGCTACACCTTC. It is translated as CASSPEQGGYGYTF.

Points on this clone: Other nucleotide sequences from this sample produce the same CDR3. The chain recombines TRBV5-1 with TRBJ1-5; D unresolved. Trimming took off 2 bases at V and 1 base at J, with 4 bases between the two ends. The CDR3 extends over 13 amino acids. Germline-derived CDR1 and CDR2 are SGHRS and YFSETQ. The CDR3 reads CASSFSSNQPQHF. In DNA, the CDR3 is TGCGCCAGCAGCTTTTCCAGCAATCAGCCCCAGCATTTT.

Only one count was recorded for this clone. In DNA, the CDR3 is TGTGCCAGCAGCTTAGAAGGTTTCTCCTACGAGCAGTACTTC. Its protein is CASSLEGFSYEQYF. The chain combines TRBV7-6 with TRBJ2-7; D unclear. This CDR3 spans 14 amino acids. The ends were cut back, 1 base at V and 0 bases at J, with 7 bases in the middle. Germline CDR1 SGHVS, CDR2 FNYEAQ.

This clone occurred once. The chain carries TRBV12-5 and TRBJ2-5, with 8 bases lining up with TRBD2. V lost 3 bases, J lost 5 bases, and 8 bases stayed unmatched. The CDR3 contains 15 residues. CDR1 and CDR2 from the germline V gene are LGHNT and FRNRAP. The CDR3 spells CASGLYAGGTETQYF. CDR3 DNA: TGTGCTAGTGGTTTATACGCGGGGGGTACGGAGACCCAGTACTTC. Looking up the rest from reference TRBV12-5 and TRBJ2-5 gives the full variable domain: DARVTQTPRHKVTEMGQEVTMRCQPILGHNTVFWYRQTMMQGLELLAYFRNRAPLDDSGMPKDRFSAEMPDATLATLKIQPSEPRDSAVYFCASGLYAGGTETQYFGPGTRLLVL.

Points on this clone: A junction boundary mismatches the germline segment, possibly from a read error. V and J are TRBV2 and TRBJ1-2, with D possibly being TRBD1 (6 bases). The CDR3 is 16 residues long. Germline CDR1 SNHLY, CDR2 FYNNEI. The chain's CDR3 is CASSEAGGQGIVGYAF. The CDR3 DNA reads as TGTGCCAGCAGTGAAGCCGGAGGGCAGGGGATTGTTGGCTACGCCTTC.

The chain is built from TRBV2 and TRBJ1-1; the match to TRBD1 covers 10 bases. V lost 6 bases to trimming and J lost 1 base; unmatched junction nucleotides: 5. The V gene's germline CDR1 is SNHLY and CDR2 FYNNEI. This CDR3 region has 15 residues. CDR3 protein: CASRGDRGANTEAFF. CDR3 coding DNA: TGTGCCAGCAGGGGGGACAGGGGTGCGAACACTGAAGCTTTCTTT.

V gene TRBV7-2 combines with J gene TRBJ2-1, with D tentatively TRBD1 or TRBD2 (5 bases each). Germline assignment: CDR1 SGHTA and CDR2 FQGNSA. The CDR3 is 13 residues long. The germline V and J ends were trimmed by 5 bases and 5 bases, with 10 bases remaining between them. The CDR3: CASSPGQNNEQFF. For the CDR3, the DNA is TGTGCCAGCAGCCCGGGGCAGAACAATGAGCAGTTCTTC.

The chain combines TRBV10-2 with TRBJ2-3; D not certain. V was pared by 3 bases and J by 0 bases, with 10 bases between. The germline V gene has CDR1 WSHSY and CDR2 SAAADI. This CDR3 is 15 amino acids long. CDR3 coding DNA: TGCGCCAGCAGTGAAAAAGGGTACAGCACAGATACGCAGTATTTT. Protein: CASSEKGYSTDTQYF.

This chain connects TRBV28 to TRBJ2-5; 10 bases agree with TRBD1. With 8 bases clipped from V and 5 bases from J, the junction kept 14 bases outside the gene matches. The CDR3 loop spans 16 amino acids. Germline V gene lookup returns CDR1 MDHEN and CDR2 SYDVKM. Here the CDR3 reads CASGGAQGQGWETQYF. As DNA, the CDR3 is TGTGCCAGCGGGGGAGCCCAGGGACAGGGGTGGGAGACCCAGTACTTC.

This rearrangement joins TRBV19 to TRBJ2-1; 8 bases map to TRBD1. Germline V gene lookup returns CDR1 LNHDA and CDR2 SQIVND (reference sequence). The CDR3 contains 15 residues. Trimming at V came to 3 bases and at J to 0 bases, leaving 1 base not matched to a gene. The CDR3 DNA is TGTGCCAGTAGTATCGGACAGGGCTCCTACAATGAGCAGTTCTTC. Protein sequence: CASSIGQGSYNEQFF.

This chain connects TRBV3-1 (or the pseudogene TRBV3-2) to TRBJ2-3, with 8 bases identical to TRBD2. The ends lost 3 bases at V and 3 bases at J; junction bases unmatched: 5. The length of the CDR3 is 15 residues. Germline CDR1 reads LGHDT; CDR2 reads YNNKEL (reference sequence). CDR3 region: CASSQGTSITDTQYF. In nucleotides, the CDR3 is TGTGCCAGCAGCCAGGGGACTAGTATTACAGATACGCAGTATTTT.